This T cell receptor beta chain is drawn from a study of shared clonotypes between healthy human individuals. Clones were read by immunoSEQ multiplex PCR, and TCRdb kept only the in-frame ones, dropping some. This sample has about 710,000 clones; over 60% occur once, and the top ten carry roughly 1.8%. The CDR3 has 17 amino acids. V shed 5 bases and J shed 5 bases, with 22 bases lying between them. Germline V gives CDR1 MDHEN, CDR2 SYDVKM. The sequenced sample consisted of memory CD4+ T cells sorted from blood. Subset specified: CD45RA-negative fraction. This TCR derives from a woman aged 25 to 45 in good health. This sequence joins TRBV28 and TRBJ2-1; possibly TRBD2 for D (6 bases). The CDR3, as DNA: TGTGCCAGCAGTCCCCACGGGAGACTGACGAACAACAATGAGCAGTTCTTC. Translated: CASSPHGRLTNNNEQFF.